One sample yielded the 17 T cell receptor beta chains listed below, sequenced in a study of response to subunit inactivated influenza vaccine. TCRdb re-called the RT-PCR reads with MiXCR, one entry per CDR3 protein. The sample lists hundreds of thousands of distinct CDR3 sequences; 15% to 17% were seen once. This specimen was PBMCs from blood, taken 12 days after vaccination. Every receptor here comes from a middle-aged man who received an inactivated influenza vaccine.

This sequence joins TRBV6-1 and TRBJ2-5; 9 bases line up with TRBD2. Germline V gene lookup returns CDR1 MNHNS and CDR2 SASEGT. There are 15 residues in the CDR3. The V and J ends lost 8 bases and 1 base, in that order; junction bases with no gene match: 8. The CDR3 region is CASLSSGGIQETQYF. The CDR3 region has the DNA TGTGCCAGCCTATCAAGCGGGGGGATCCAAGAGACCCAGTACTTC.

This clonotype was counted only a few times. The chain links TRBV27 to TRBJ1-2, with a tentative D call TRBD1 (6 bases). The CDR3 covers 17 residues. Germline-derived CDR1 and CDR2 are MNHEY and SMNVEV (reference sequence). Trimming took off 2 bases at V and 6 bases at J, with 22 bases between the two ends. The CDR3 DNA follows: TGTGCCAGCAGTTTAGTTGGGGGGCCGCATCTTTTGGATGGCTACACCTTC. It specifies CASSLVGGPHLLDGYTF.

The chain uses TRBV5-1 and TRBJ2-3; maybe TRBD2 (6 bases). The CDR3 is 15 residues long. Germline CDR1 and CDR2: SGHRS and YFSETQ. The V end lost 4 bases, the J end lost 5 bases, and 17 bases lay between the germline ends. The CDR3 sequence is CASSGGGRQGDTQYF. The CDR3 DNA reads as TGCGCCAGCAGCGGGGGAGGAAGGCAAGGAGATACGCAGTATTTT.

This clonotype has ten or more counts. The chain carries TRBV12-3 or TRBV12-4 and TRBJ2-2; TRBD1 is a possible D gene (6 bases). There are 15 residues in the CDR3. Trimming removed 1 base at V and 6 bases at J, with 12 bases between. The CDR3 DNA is TGTGCCAGCAGTTTAGGGGTGGGGGCCTCCGGGGAGCTGTTTTTT. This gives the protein CASSLGVGASGELFF.

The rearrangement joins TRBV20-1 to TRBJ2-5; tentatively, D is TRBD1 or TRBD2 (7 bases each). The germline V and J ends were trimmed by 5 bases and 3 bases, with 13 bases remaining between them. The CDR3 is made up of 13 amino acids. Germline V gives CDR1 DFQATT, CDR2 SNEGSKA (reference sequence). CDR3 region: CSAGGDRKETQYF. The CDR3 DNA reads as TGCAGTGCTGGGGGGGACAGAAAAGAGACCCAGTACTTC.

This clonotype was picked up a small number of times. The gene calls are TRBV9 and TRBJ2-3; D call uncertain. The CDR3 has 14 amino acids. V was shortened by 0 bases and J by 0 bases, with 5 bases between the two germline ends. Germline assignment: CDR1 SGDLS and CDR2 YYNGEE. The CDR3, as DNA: TGTGCCAGCAGCGTAGCCCTCAGCACAGATACGCAGTATTTT. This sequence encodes CASSVALSTDTQYF.

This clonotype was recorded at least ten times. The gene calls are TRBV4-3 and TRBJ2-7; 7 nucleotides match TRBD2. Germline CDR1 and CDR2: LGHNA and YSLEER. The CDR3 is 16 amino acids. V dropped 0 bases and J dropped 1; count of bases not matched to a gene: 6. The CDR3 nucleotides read TGCGCCAGCAGCCAAGATGAGGCTAGCGGATCCTACGAGCAGTACTTC. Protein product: CASSQDEASGSYEQYF.

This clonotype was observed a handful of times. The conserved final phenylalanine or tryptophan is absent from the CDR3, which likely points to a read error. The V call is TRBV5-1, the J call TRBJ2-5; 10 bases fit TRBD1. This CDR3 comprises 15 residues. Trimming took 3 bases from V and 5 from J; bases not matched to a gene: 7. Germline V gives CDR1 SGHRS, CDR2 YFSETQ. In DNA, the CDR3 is TGCGCCAGCAGCTCAGGGACAGGGGCCGGGGAGACCCAGTACTTA. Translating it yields CASSSGTGAGETQYL.

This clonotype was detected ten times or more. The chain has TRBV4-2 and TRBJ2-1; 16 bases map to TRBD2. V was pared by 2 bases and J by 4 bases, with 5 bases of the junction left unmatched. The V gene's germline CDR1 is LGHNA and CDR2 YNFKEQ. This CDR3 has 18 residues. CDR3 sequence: CASSQSGLAGGPYNEQFF. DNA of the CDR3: TGTGCCAGCAGCCAATCGGGACTAGCGGGAGGGCCTTACAATGAGCAGTTCTTC.

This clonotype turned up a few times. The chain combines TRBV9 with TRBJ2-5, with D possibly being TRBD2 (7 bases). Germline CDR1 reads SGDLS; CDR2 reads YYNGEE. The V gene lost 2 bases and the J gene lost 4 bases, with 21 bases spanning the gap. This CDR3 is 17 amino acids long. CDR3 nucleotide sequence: TGTGCCAGCAGCGTGGGGGGGTCAGGGGCGCGGGGAGAGACCCAGTACTTC. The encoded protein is CASSVGGSGARGETQYF. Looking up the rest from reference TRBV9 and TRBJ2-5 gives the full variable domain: DSGVTQTPKHLITATGQRVTLRCSPRSGDLSVYWYQQSLDQGLQFLIQYYNGEERAKGNILERFSAQQFPDLHSELNLSSLELGDSALYFCASSVGGSGARGETQYFGPGTRLLVL.

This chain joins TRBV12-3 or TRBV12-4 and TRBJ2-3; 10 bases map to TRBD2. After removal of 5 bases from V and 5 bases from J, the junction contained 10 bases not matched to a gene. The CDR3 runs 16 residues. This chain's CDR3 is CASSGVSGGAVDTQYF. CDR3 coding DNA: TGTGCCAGCAGTGGAGTAAGCGGGGGGGCGGTAGATACGCAGTATTTT.

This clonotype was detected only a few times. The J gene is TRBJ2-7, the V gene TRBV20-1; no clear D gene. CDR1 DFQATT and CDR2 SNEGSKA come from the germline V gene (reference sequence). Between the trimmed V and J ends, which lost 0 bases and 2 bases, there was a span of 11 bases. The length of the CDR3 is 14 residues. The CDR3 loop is CSARDIRRTYEQYF. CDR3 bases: TGCAGTGCTAGAGATATTCGGCGGACCTACGAGCAGTACTTC.

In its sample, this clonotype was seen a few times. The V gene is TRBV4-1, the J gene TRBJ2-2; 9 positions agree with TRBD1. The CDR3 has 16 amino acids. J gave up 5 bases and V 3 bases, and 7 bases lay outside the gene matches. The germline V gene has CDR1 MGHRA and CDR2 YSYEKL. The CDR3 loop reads CASSQRTGAGTGELFF. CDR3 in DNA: TGCGCCAGCAGCCAGAGGACAGGGGCGGGAACCGGGGAGCTGTTTTTT.

The CDR3 DNA follows: TGCGCCAGCAGCCAGTATACTAGCGGGAGGTTCGACAATGAGCAGTTCTTC. Protein: CASSQYTSGRFDNEQFF. The rearrangement uses TRBV4-3 and TRBJ2-1, with 12 bases identical to TRBD2. Germline values: CDR1 LGHNA, CDR2 YSLEER. V shed 3 bases, J shed 5 bases, and the junction held 8 bases outside the gene matches. The CDR3 is 17 residues long.

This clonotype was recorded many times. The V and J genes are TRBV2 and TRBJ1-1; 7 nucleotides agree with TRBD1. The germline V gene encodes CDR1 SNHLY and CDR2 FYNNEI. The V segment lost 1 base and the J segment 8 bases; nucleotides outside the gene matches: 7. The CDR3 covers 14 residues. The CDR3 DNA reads TGTGCCAGCAGTGAAGGGACAGGTTTGAGCGAAGCTTTCTTT. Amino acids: CASSEGTGLSEAFF.

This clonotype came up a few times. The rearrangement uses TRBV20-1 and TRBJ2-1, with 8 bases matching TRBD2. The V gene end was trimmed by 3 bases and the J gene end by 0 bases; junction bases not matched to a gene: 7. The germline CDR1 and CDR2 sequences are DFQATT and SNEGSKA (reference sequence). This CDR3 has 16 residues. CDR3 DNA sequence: TGCAGTGCTAGGGACAACCTAGCGGGCTCCTACAATGAGCAGTTCTTC. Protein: CSARDNLAGSYNEQFF.

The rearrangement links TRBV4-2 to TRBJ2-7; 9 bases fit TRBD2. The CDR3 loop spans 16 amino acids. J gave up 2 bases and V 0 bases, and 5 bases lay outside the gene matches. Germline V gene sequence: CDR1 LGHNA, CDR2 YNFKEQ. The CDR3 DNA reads TGTGCCAGCAGCCAAGAGAGGCGGGGGGGCCCCTACGAGCAGTACTTC. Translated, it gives CASSQERRGGPYEQYF.